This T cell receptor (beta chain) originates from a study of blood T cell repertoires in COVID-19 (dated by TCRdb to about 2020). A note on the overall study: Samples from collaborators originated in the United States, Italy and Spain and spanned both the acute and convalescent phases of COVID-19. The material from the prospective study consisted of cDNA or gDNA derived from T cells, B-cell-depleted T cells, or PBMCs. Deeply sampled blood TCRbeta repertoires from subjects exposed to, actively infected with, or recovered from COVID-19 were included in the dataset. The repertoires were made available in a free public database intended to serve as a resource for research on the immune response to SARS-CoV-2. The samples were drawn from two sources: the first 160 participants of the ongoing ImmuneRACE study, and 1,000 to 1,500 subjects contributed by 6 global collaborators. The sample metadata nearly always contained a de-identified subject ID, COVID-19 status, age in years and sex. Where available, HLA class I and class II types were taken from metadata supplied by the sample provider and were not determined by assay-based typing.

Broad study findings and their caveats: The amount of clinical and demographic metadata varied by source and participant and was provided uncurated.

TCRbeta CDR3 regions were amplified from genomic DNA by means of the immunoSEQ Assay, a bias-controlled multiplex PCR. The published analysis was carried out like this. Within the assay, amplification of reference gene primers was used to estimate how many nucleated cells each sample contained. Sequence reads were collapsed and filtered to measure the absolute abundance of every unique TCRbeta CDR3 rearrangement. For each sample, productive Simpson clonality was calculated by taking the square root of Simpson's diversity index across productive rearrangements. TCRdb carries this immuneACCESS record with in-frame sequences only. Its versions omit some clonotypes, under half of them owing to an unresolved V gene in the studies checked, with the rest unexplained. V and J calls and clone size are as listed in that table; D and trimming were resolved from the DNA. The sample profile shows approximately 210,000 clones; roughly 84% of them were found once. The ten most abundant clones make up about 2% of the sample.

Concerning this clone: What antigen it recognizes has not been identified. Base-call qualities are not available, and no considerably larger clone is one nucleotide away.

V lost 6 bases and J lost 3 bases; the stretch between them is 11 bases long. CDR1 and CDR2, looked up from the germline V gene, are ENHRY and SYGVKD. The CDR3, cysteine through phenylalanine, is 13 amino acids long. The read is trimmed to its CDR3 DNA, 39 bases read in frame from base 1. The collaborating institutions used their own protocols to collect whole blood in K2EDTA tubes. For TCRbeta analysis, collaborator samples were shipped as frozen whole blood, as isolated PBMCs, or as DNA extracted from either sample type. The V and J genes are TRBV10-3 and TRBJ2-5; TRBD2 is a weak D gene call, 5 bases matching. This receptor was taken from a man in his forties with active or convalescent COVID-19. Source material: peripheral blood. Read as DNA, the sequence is TGTGCCATCAGCGCAGGACTCAAAGAGACCCAGTACTTC. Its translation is CAISAGLKETQYF.